This TCR beta chain comes out of a study of OX40 agonist ivuxolimab in advanced cancers. Profiling relied on immunoSEQ multiplex PCR, and the TCRdb table lists in-frame clones only, not all of them. The sample has 43,000 or so clones, roughly 85% seen once. With respect to this clone: Its antigen is not known.

The CDR3 loop spans 17 amino acids. The germline V and J ends were trimmed by 5 bases and 0 bases, with 17 bases remaining between them. Germline V gene lookup returns CDR1 LNHDA and CDR2 SQIVND (reference sequence). Study-level points and caveats: Near-lowest levels of clonal expansion characterized partial responders at 0.1-3.0 mg/kg. In CD8+ T cells, expanded clones were on average more numerous than in CD4+.

The clonotype comes from an adult with an advanced solid tumor such as melanoma, head and neck, liver or kidney cancer. The rearrangement uses TRBV19 and TRBJ1-5; D unclear. The input for sequencing was CD4+ or CD8+ T cells sorted from blood, taken in a trial of the OX40 agonist ivuxolimab. The CDR3 DNA reads TGTGCCAGTAGTGTCCGGCAGGCGAGGTATAGCAATCAGCCCCAGCATTTT. Amino acid sequence: CASSVRQARYSNQPQHF.